The 20 T cell receptor beta chains presented below share a single source sample, sequenced in a study of regulatory and conventional T cells in RAG deficiency. This table comes from immunoSEQ multiplex PCR, and its TCRdb copy is limited to in-frame clones, with some not included. The sample carries about 24,000 clones, 95% to 96% recorded once. Genomic DNA came from blood conventional CD4+ T cells gated CD25-low CD127-high. The sample also formed part of further work on regulatory T cells. That publication notes: The primer mix had 52 TRBV and 13 TRBJ primers.

Input material: CD25- CD4+ T cells sorted from blood. All receptors derive from a human donor in good health.

V and J are TRBV14 and TRBJ2-1; D is perhaps TRBD1 (5 bases). The length of the CDR3 is 16 residues. V shed 5 bases and J shed 1 base, with 15 bases lying between them. Germline V gene data show CDR1 as SGHDN and CDR2 as FVKESK. The CDR3: CASSGAGHTSYNEQFF. In DNA form, the CDR3 reads TGTGCCAGCAGCGGGGCAGGGCACACATCCTACAATGAGCAGTTCTTC.

The chain recombines TRBV2 with TRBJ2-1; TRBD2 aligns across 11 bases. J was trimmed by 11 bases and V by 5 bases; bases with no gene match: 11. The germline V gene encodes CDR1 SNHLY and CDR2 FYNNEI. The length of the CDR3 is 15 residues. The CDR3 coding sequence is TGTGCCAGCAGTTTGTTAACTAGCGGGGGTAGTAAGCAGTTCTTC. Amino acid sequence: CASSLLTSGGSKQFF.

J is TRBJ2-3 and V is TRBV27, with D possibly TRBD1 on 6 matching bases. The CDR3 extends over 13 amino acids. Trimming took off 9 bases at V and 6 bases at J, with 16 bases between the two ends. Germline CDR1 reads MNHEY; CDR2 reads SMNVEV (reference sequence). The CDR3 region has the DNA TGTGCCAGTTGTGGGGGCGCAGCGGATACGCAGTATTTT. Residues: CASCGGAADTQYF.

The V call is TRBV10-3, the J call TRBJ2-5, with 7 bases matching TRBD1. Near its end, the DNA agrees better with TRBJ2-7, so the J call may be wrong. The CDR3 length is 14 residues. Germline V gene lookup returns CDR1 ENHRY and CDR2 SYGVKD. This CDR3 is CATEEYRGTYEQYF. CDR3 bases: TGTGCCACCGAAGAGTACAGGGGAACCTACGAGCAGTACTTC.

This chain connects TRBV7-2 to TRBJ1-2; 7 bases line up with TRBD1. This CDR3 spans 14 amino acids. Germline loops: CDR1 SGHTA, CDR2 FQGNSA. V was clipped by 1 base and J by 3 bases; unmatched bases: 2. The CDR3 sequence is CASSLETGHYGYTF. The CDR3 region has the DNA TGTGCCAGCAGCTTAGAGACAGGGCACTATGGCTACACCTTC.

This chain's CDR3 is CASSRRLAPEVETQYF. CDR3 sequence (DNA): TGTGCCAGCAGCCGTCGACTAGCGCCCGAGGTGGAGACCCAGTACTTC. The genes are TRBV5-4 and TRBJ2-5; TRBD2 aligns across 8 bases. The CDR3 has 16 amino acids. Germline V CDR1 and CDR2: SGHNT, YYREEE (reference sequence). V trimming: 4 bases; J trimming: 5 bases; junction bases outside the gene matches: 13.

The rearrangement joins TRBV5-1 to TRBJ1-4, with D possibly being TRBD1 (6 bases). This CDR3 contains 13 residues. Germline V gene sequence: CDR1 SGHRS, CDR2 YFSETQ. V gave up 7 bases and J gave up 4 bases, with 11 bases separating them. The CDR3 DNA is TGCGCCAGCTCCCGGACAGTTAATGAAAAACTGTTTTTT. Translation gives CASSRTVNEKLFF.

Only one count was recorded for this clone. This sequence joins TRBV7-8 and TRBJ1-3, with 9 bases matching TRBD1. Trimming took 5 bases from V and 4 from J; bases not matched to a gene: 3. The CDR3 spans 14 residues. Germline V gene sequence: CDR1 SGHVS, CDR2 FQNEAQ. CDR3 DNA: TGTGCCAGCAGCCGCGGGACAGGGGGAAACACCATATATTTT. Translating it yields CASSRGTGGNTIYF.

In regard to this clone: One junction end does not reproduce the germline sequence, and a read error may be involved. J is TRBJ2-1 and V is TRBV7-9, with 9 bases fitting TRBD2. The CDR3 consists of 18 residues. In germline, CDR1 is SEHNR, CDR2 FQNEAQ (reference sequence). The CDR3 sequence: CANSLLSGGQYSYNEQFF. CDR3 nucleotide sequence: TGTGCCAACAGCTTACTGAGCGGGGGGCAGTACTCCTACAATGAGCAGTTCTTC. The full variable domain, completed using reference TRBV7-9 and TRBJ2-1, is DTGVSQNPRHKITKRGQNVTFRCDPISEHNRLYWYRQTLGQGPEFLTYFQNEAQLEKSRLLSDRFSAERPKGSFSTLEIQRTEQGDSAMYLCANSLLSGGQYSYNEQFFGPGTRLTVL.

V gene TRBV5-1 combines with J gene TRBJ2-1; D may be TRBD1 (7 bases). The CDR3 runs 14 residues. V was cut by 2 bases and J by 12 bases, with 18 bases left in between. Per germline, CDR1 SGHRS and CDR2 YFSETQ. The CDR3 sequence: CASSFYATGEVQFF. Here the CDR3 DNA reads TGCGCCAGCAGCTTCTATGCCACAGGGGAGGTGCAGTTCTTC.

CDR3 bases: TGTGCCAGCAGCAAAATTCGAGCAGGACAGGGGGTCGATGAGCAGTTCTTC. Translated: CASSKIRAGQGVDEQFF. This rearrangement joins TRBV11-3 to TRBJ2-1; 10 bases are shared with TRBD1. The CDR3 loop spans 17 amino acids. V lost 5 bases to trimming and J lost 8 bases; unmatched junction nucleotides: 15. Germline values: CDR1 SGHNT, CDR2 YENEEA.

The chain joins TRBV5-1 to TRBJ2-2; perhaps TRBD1 as D (6 bases). V gave up 0 bases and J gave up 3 bases, with 9 bases separating them. CDR1 SGHRS and CDR2 YFSETQ come from the germline V gene. This CDR3 has 15 residues. The CDR3 DNA reads as TGCGCCAGCAGCTTGGGTTCAGGGGACACCGGGGAGCTGTTTTTT. This codes for CASSLGSGDTGELFF. Using reference TRBV5-1 and TRBJ2-2 for the parts outside the CDR3, the full variable domain is KAGVTQTPRYLIKTRGQQVTLSCSPISGHRSVSWYQQTPGQGLQFLFEYFSETQRNKGNFPGRFSGRQFSNSRSEMNVSTLELGDSALYLCASSLGSGDTGELFFGEGSRLTVL.

The chain combines TRBV5-4 with TRBJ2-7; D is possibly TRBD1 (5 bases). This CDR3 comprises 15 residues. Germline CDR1 and CDR2: SGHNT and YYREEE (reference sequence). V was trimmed by 5 bases and J by 3 bases, leaving 18 bases between them. The CDR3 reads CASRLGQGAFYEQYF. CDR3 coding DNA: TGTGCCAGCAGACTCGGACAAGGGGCATTCTACGAGCAGTACTTC.

This clone has just one count. The chain recombines TRBV10-3 with TRBJ1-6; 7 nucleotides align to TRBD1. In germline, CDR1 is ENHRY, CDR2 SYGVKD. This CDR3 is 14 amino acids long. The V gene end was trimmed by 4 bases and the J gene end by 8 bases; junction bases not matched to a gene: 5. CDR3 sequence (DNA): TGTGCCATCAGTGCGGCAGGGGGAGATTCACCCCTCCACTTT. Amino acid sequence: CAISAAGGDSPLHF.

This clone was seen once. At one boundary the junction diverges from the germline segment, which might be a read error. In the same sample, other DNA sequences code for this CDR3. V and J are TRBV30 and TRBJ1-1; D gene ambiguous. The CDR3 loop spans 13 amino acids. Germline assignment: CDR1 GTSNPN and CDR2 SVGIG (reference sequence). In DNA form, the CDR3 reads TGTGCCTGGGTTCGGGGATTGAACACTGAGGCTTTCTTT. It encodes CAWVRGLNTEAFF.

The chain carries TRBV9 and TRBJ1-5; D gene unclear. CDR1 is SGDLS, CDR2 YYNGEE, per germline. Trimming stripped 0 bases from V and 3 bases from J, with 4 bases between. CDR3 size: 13 residues. The CDR3, as DNA: TGTGCCAGCAGCGTAGACTACAATCAGCCCCAGCATTTT. Its translation: CASSVDYNQPQHF.

The CDR3 here is CASSSIPDRDEKLFF. In DNA, the CDR3 is TGTGCCAGCAGCTCGATCCCGGACAGGGACGAAAAACTGTTTTTT. The V call is TRBV7-2, the J call TRBJ1-4, with 8 bases that match TRBD1. Germline CDR1 SGHTA, CDR2 FQGNSA. This CDR3 contains 15 residues. With V trimmed by 4 bases and J by 8 bases, 9 bases remained unmatched.

The chain links TRBV4-3 to TRBJ1-2; a weak D match, TRBD1 (5 bases). V was clipped by 0 bases and J by 1 base, with 18 bases between them. Germline-derived CDR1 and CDR2 are LGHNA and YSLEER. The CDR3 covers 18 residues. Written as DNA, the CDR3 is TGCGCCAGCAGCCAAGAATGGCAGGGTGGTTTCATTAACTATGGCTACACCTTC. Translated, it gives CASSQEWQGGFINYGYTF.

The chain combines TRBV29-1 with TRBJ1-1; no clear D. The length of the CDR3 is 15 residues. Germline V gene lookup returns CDR1 SQVTM and CDR2 ANQGSEA. With 3 bases removed from V and 5 bases from J, the gap between germline ends came to 19 bases. The CDR3 region has the DNA TGCAGCGTTGAGGTACCAACCTTCAGAGGGACTGAAGCTTTCTTT. Translated, it gives CSVEVPTFRGTEAFF.

The genes are TRBV9 and TRBJ1-2; D possibly corresponds to TRBD1 (6 bases). Germline CDR1 and CDR2: SGDLS and YYNGEE. V was shortened by 3 bases and J by 3 bases, with 18 bases between the two germline ends. This CDR3 has 16 residues. CDR3 coding DNA: TGTGCCAGCAGCGGCCGGGACACTCGGGGAGACTATGGCTACACCTTC. It translates to CASSGRDTRGDYGYTF.